This T cell receptor beta chain is from a study of cytomegalovirus exposure and HLA in healthy donors. Study-level information: When 350 to 500 donors were genotyped, roughly 80% of them were found to fall in the Caucasian-associated ancestry cluster.

PCR employed 60 Vbeta and 13 Jbeta primers. The repertoire was sequenced with immunoSEQ multiplex PCR; TCRdb's copy has only in-frame clones and lacks some. Of 120,000 to 150,000 clones listed, roughly 82% are singletons. Note on this clone: Antigen unknown.

Study-wide results and caveats: A later analysis showed that HLA-associated TCR beta chains had undergone more clonal expansion than equally common others. Investigators reported 150 to 200 TCR beta chains as tied to cytomegalovirus.

This TCR was recovered from a man younger than 35 in good health and CMV-seropositive. The sequenced sample was PBMCs.

The CDR3 region is CASSFSSGNTGELFF. CDR3 DNA: TGCGCCAGCAGCTTCTCTAGCGGGAACACCGGGGAGCTGTTTTTT. The J gene is TRBJ2-2, the V gene TRBV5-1; 7 bases agree with TRBD2. Germline V gives CDR1 SGHRS, CDR2 YFSETQ. V trimming: 2 bases; J trimming: 1 base; junction bases outside the gene matches: 2. CDR3 size: 15 residues.